This TCR beta chain was documented in a study of breast tumors, draining lymph nodes, adjacent tissues. Overall study results and limits: Most tumor T cells seemingly derive from lymph node, then expand in tumor.

One entry per CDR3 protein results from TCRdb running MiXCR on the multiplex PCR reads. The table has roughly 100,000 distinct CDR3 sequences, about 30% seen once. The CDR3 is 11 residues long. Trimming stripped 3 bases from V and 12 bases from J, with 12 bases between. Looked up from germline, CDR1 is DFQATT and CDR2 is SNEGSKA (reference sequence). This clonotype was recorded at least ten times. Its specificity is not known. The lymph nodes were axillary draining lymph nodes from breast cancer patients. The source of this sequence is a female donor with breast cancer. Some clones in this sample may be carry-over from other donors' samples. The chain couples TRBV20-1 to TRBJ2-1; a possible D gene is TRBD1 (5 bases). Sample: axillary lymph node tissue. CDR3 nucleotides: TGCAGTGCTAGTGGGGCCCCGGGGCAGTTCTTC. As protein: CSASGAPGQFF.